Listed here are 6 T cell receptor beta chains from one sample, sequenced in a study of T cells in Graves' hyperthyroidism and ophthalmopathy. Regions amplified from RNA transcripts were the TCR beta CDR3 regions. First-round RT-PCR targeting the TCR CDR3 was performed with the HTBI primer set. TCRdb recomputed calls from the multiplex PCR reads with MiXCR, one row per CDR3 protein. The table shows more than 450,000 distinct CDR3 sequences, with around 20% occurring only once. Sequencing was done on a sample of blood. These receptor sequences come from a man aged 40-49 years with Graves' ophthalmopathy.

This clonotype has at least ten counts. In nucleotides, the CDR3 is TGTGCCAGCAGCCTCCGGACAGGGAACACCGGGGAGCTGTTTTTT. Its translation: CASSLRTGNTGELFF. The J gene is TRBJ2-2, the V gene TRBV7-8; 7 nucleotides line up with TRBD1. V dropped 5 bases and J dropped 1; count of bases not matched to a gene: 4. In germline, CDR1 is SGHVS, CDR2 FQNEAQ. The CDR3 is made up of 15 amino acids.

This clonotype was seen more than once but under ten times. A much larger clone lies one base from this, so it may be a read error. CDR3 sequence reads: CASSLFVEQYF. In nucleotides, the CDR3 is TGTGCCAGCAGTTTATTCGTTGAGCAGTACTTC. The rearrangement joins TRBV12-3 or TRBV12-4 to TRBJ2-7; D is undetermined. This CDR3 comprises 11 residues. Trimming removed 2 bases from V and 7 bases from J, with 6 bases in between.

This clonotype has a handful of counts. The chain recombines TRBV4-1 with TRBJ2-7; a weak D match, TRBD2 (6 bases). The length of the CDR3 is 14 residues. Germline V lookup: CDR1 MGHRA, CDR2 YSYEKL. V lost 3 bases to trimming and J lost 6 bases, with 15 bases between them. CDR3: CASSHPERRVEQYF. The DNA for the CDR3 is TGCGCCAGCAGCCATCCAGAAAGGAGGGTCGAGCAGTACTTC.

Here the CDR3 reads CASFKGHTEAFF. The CDR3 bases are TGTGCCAGCTTCAAGGGGCACACTGAAGCTTTCTTT. The J gene is TRBJ1-1, the V gene TRBV12-3 or TRBV12-4, with D maybe TRBD1 (5 bases). This CDR3 region has 12 residues. V was trimmed by 8 bases and J by 3 bases, leaving 10 bases between them.

This chain links TRBV6-1 with TRBJ1-3; maybe TRBD1 (5 bases). CDR3 length: 14 amino acids. Germline V gene sequence: CDR1 MNHNS, CDR2 SASEGT. Deletions cut 8 bases from V and 5 bases from J, with 16 bases between. The CDR3 bases are TGTGCCAGCGGAGACGGGGGGGGTAGAAACACCATATATTTT. This gives the protein CASGDGGGRNTIYF.

DNA of the CDR3: TGTGCCAGTAGTTTTCCAAATCAGCCCCAGCATTTT. Its translation is CASSFPNQPQHF. V is TRBV19 and J is TRBJ1-5; D unclear. This CDR3 has 12 residues. V was shortened by 5 bases and J by 4 bases, with 6 bases between the two germline ends. Germline V gives CDR1 LNHDA, CDR2 SQIVND (reference sequence). Variable domain in full (rest from reference TRBV19 and TRBJ1-5): DGGITQSPKYLFRKEGQNVTLSCEQNLNHDAMYWYRQDPGQGLRLIYYSQIVNDFQKGDIAEGYSVSREKKESFPLTVTSAQKNPTAFYLCASSFPNQPQHFGDGTRLSIL.